Below, 28 T cell receptor beta chains from the same sample are listed, as sequenced in a study of Graves' ophthalmopathy and Graves' hyperthyroidism. Transcripts of RNA were the source for amplifying TCR beta CDR3 regions. An opening RT-PCR round employed HTBI primers and preceded a second-round multiplex PCR. TCRdb re-analysed the multiplex PCR reads in MiXCR, keeping a single row per CDR3 protein. This sample carries approximately 460,000 distinct CDR3 sequences, about an eighth of them seen once, and the ten largest clones take around 9.8%. The source material was blood. The receptors were sampled from a woman in her 30s with Graves' ophthalmopathy.

This clonotype was detected only once. The V call is TRBV6-1, the J call TRBJ1-1; possibly TRBD1 for D (5 bases). The CDR3 spans 15 residues. V lost 7 bases and J lost 3, with 18 bases in between. In germline, CDR1 is MNHNS, CDR2 SASEGT. The CDR3 spells CASIWGDFSDTEAFF. The CDR3, as DNA: TGTGCCAGCATCTGGGGGGACTTCTCTGACACTGAAGCTTTCTTT.

This clonotype was seen more than once but under ten times. The chain recombines TRBV24-1 with TRBJ1-5; the match to TRBD1 covers 9 bases. This CDR3 contains 17 residues. Germline values: CDR1 KGHDR, CDR2 SFDVKD. V gave up 3 bases and J gave up 4 bases; unmatched junction bases: 9. The CDR3 DNA reads TGTGCCACCAGTGATGCCGGGACAGGGACGGGGAATCAGCCCCAGCATTTT. Translating gives CATSDAGTGTGNQPQHF.

This clonotype was seen at least ten times. CDR3 bases: TGTGCCAGCAGCTTGTCCGGACAGATTAATTCACCCCTCCACTTT. It translates to CASSLSGQINSPLHF. The chain joins TRBV13 to TRBJ1-6; maybe TRBD1 (6 bases). V lost 3 bases and J lost 6, with 12 bases in between. The length of the CDR3 is 15 residues. In germline, CDR1 is PRHDT, CDR2 FYEKMQ (reference sequence).

This chain connects TRBV12-3 or TRBV12-4 to TRBJ1-3, with a possible D match to TRBD1 (5 bases). V was pared by 11 bases and J by 8 bases, with 19 bases between. This CDR3 has 13 amino acids. In DNA form, the CDR3 reads TGTGCCGGGAGCACGGGGGGTTCGGACACCATATATTTT. Translated, it gives CAGSTGGSDTIYF.

This clonotype was seen ten or more times. The rearrangement joins TRBV29-1 to TRBJ2-7, with a tentative D call TRBD1 (5 bases). Germline assignment: CDR1 SQVTM and CDR2 ANQGSEA. The CDR3 totals 14 residues. V lost 0 bases to trimming and J lost 3 bases, with 12 bases between them. The chain's CDR3 is CSVEDQGPVYEQYF. CDR3 sequence (DNA): TGCAGCGTTGAAGATCAGGGCCCCGTCTACGAGCAGTACTTC.

The table lists this clonotype with a few counts. V usage is TRBV27 and J usage is TRBJ2-7, with 8 nucleotides matching TRBD1. This CDR3 is 16 amino acids long. Looked up from germline, CDR1 is MNHEY and CDR2 is SMNVEV (reference sequence). The ends lost 3 bases at V and 5 bases at J; junction bases unmatched: 12. Written as DNA, the CDR3 is TGTGCCAGCAGTTTGGCTACCGGGACAGGATGGGACGAGCAGTACTTC. Its protein is CASSLATGTGWDEQYF.

This clonotype occurred many times. V is TRBV27 and J is TRBJ2-7; 10 bases are shared with TRBD1. V shed 5 bases, J shed 3 bases, and the junction held 7 bases outside the gene matches. CDR1 is MNHEY and CDR2 is SMNVEV in the germline V gene (reference sequence). The CDR3 totals 15 residues. Written as DNA, the CDR3 is TGTGCCAGCAGTCCTGGGACAGGGGAACGCTACGAGCAGTACTTC. Encoded protein: CASSPGTGERYEQYF.

This clonotype was detected many times. The rearrangement uses TRBV28 and TRBJ1-1; no clear D. Germline lookup yields CDR1 MDHEN and CDR2 SYDVKM. The CDR3 covers 15 residues. The V gene lost 2 bases and the J gene lost 0 bases, with 10 bases spanning the gap. The CDR3 loop reads CASSLPQAMNTEAFF. The CDR3, as DNA: TGTGCCAGCAGTTTACCCCAGGCTATGAACACTGAAGCTTTCTTT.

The V and J genes are TRBV10-3 and TRBJ2-5; 12 nucleotides line up with TRBD2. Trimming removed 0 bases from V and 5 bases from J; junction bases left unmatched: 7. Germline CDR1 reads ENHRY; CDR2 reads SYGVKD. This CDR3 comprises 17 residues. Written as DNA, the CDR3 is TGTGCCATCAGTGAGTCCCAGACTAGCGGGAGCGGGGAGACCCAGTACTTC. Its protein is CAISESQTSGSGETQYF.

This clonotype was observed at least ten times. The gene calls are TRBV11-3 and TRBJ1-1, with TRBD1 identical over 7 bases. The J segment lost 5 bases and the V segment lost 4 bases, leaving 7 bases of the junction unmatched. The CDR3 spans 14 residues. Germline V gene data show CDR1 as SGHNT and CDR2 as YENEEA. Written as DNA, the CDR3 is TGTGCCAGCAGCTACAGGGGCTCTAGTACTGAAGCTTTCTTT. It specifies CASSYRGSSTEAFF.

This clonotype was seen repeatedly, ten times or more. The chain carries TRBV7-9 and TRBJ1-2, with unresolved D. CDR3 length: 13 residues. The germline V and J ends were trimmed by 1 base and 3 bases, with 6 bases remaining between them. Germline CDR1 is SEHNR and CDR2 is FQNEAQ (reference sequence). The DNA for the CDR3 is TGTGCCAGCAGCTTAGGCCAGCACTATGGCTACACCTTC. Amino acid sequence: CASSLGQHYGYTF.

This clonotype was detected many times. This chain connects TRBV20-1 to TRBJ1-1; D uncertain. The CDR3 contains 12 residues. Trimming left V 1 base short and J 5 bases short, with 8 bases between. Germline V lookup: CDR1 DFQATT, CDR2 SNEGSKA (reference sequence). The CDR3 DNA reads as TGCAGTGCTAGAGCGTCCGGGACTGAAGCTTTCTTT. Amino acid sequence: CSARASGTEAFF.

This clonotype was detected ten times or more. The chain is built from TRBV30 and TRBJ1-1; D unresolved. V shed 0 bases and J shed 3 bases, with 20 bases lying between them. In germline, CDR1 is GTSNPN, CDR2 SVGIG (reference sequence). The CDR3 spans 17 residues. The CDR3 DNA reads TGTGCCTGGAGTGTACTGTTTGGGTCTCACAAAGACACTGAAGCTTTCTTT. Protein: CAWSVLFGSHKDTEAFF.

The chain carries TRBV6-2 or TRBV6-3 and TRBJ2-2, with D unresolved. This CDR3 is 16 amino acids long. CDR1 MNHEY and CDR2 SVGEGT come from the germline V gene. V was cut by 0 bases and J by 2 bases, with 10 bases left in between. The CDR3 here is CASSYSSRPNTGELFF. Here the CDR3 DNA reads TGTGCCAGCAGTTACTCGTCGCGGCCCAACACCGGGGAGCTGTTTTTT.

This clonotype was found many times. The genes are TRBV9 and TRBJ1-2; D remains ambiguous. Germline values: CDR1 SGDLS, CDR2 YYNGEE. Deletions cut 0 bases from V and 4 bases from J, with 10 bases between. The CDR3 covers 14 residues. The CDR3 protein is CASSVVSYPYGYTF. The CDR3 bases are TGTGCCAGCAGCGTAGTGTCTTACCCCTATGGCTACACCTTC.

This clonotype was seen many times. The conserved closing phenylalanine or tryptophan is absent in this CDR3, likely reflecting a read error. The gene calls are TRBV28 and TRBJ1-5, with D perhaps TRBD1 (5 bases). Germline lookup yields CDR1 MDHEN and CDR2 SYDVKM. The CDR3 is 13 residues long. Deletions cut 5 bases from V and 5 bases from J, with 10 bases between. For the CDR3, the DNA is TGTGCCAGCAGTGGCAGGGTCGATCAGCCCCAGCATTCT. This translates into CASSGRVDQPQHS.

This clonotype was observed a handful of times. J is TRBJ1-1 and V is TRBV11-1, with TRBD1 as a possible D gene (6 bases). Trimming shortened V by 0 bases and J by 3 bases, and 14 bases separated the two germline ends. Per the germline V gene, CDR1 is SGHAT and CDR2 is FQDESV (reference sequence). The CDR3 consists of 16 residues. DNA for the CDR3: TGTGCCAGCAGCTTAGCTGCCAGGGGCCTATACACTGAAGCTTTCTTT. This translates into CASSLAARGLYTEAFF.

This clonotype was counted at least ten times. J is TRBJ2-5 and V is TRBV6-5; possibly TRBD2 for D (6 bases). Germline V gene data show CDR1 as MNHEY and CDR2 as SVGAGI. This CDR3 spans 15 amino acids. Trimming removed 7 bases from V and 7 bases from J, with 22 bases in between. The CDR3 DNA follows: TGTGCCAGCAACTTCCGCGGGGCTCAAGTGGGGACCCAGTACTTC. The encoded protein is CASNFRGAQVGTQYF.

This clonotype was found many times. The V gene is TRBV27, the J gene TRBJ2-7; TRBD2 agrees at 10 bases. J was trimmed by 5 bases and V by 6 bases; bases with no gene match: 7. CDR1 is MNHEY, CDR2 SMNVEV, per germline (reference sequence). The CDR3 sequence is 14 residues long. The CDR3 sequence: CASRVGLALDEQYF. DNA for the CDR3: TGTGCCAGCAGAGTGGGACTAGCGCTCGACGAGCAGTACTTC.

This clonotype has a count of ten or more. The J gene is TRBJ1-5, the V gene TRBV6-5; 9 bases align to TRBD1. This CDR3 is built from 15 residues. Per the germline V gene, CDR1 is MNHEY and CDR2 is SVGAGI. Trimming cost V 7 bases and J 7 bases; bases outside gene matches: 11. CDR3 residues: CASTPSGQGGQPQHF. CDR3 bases: TGTGCCAGCACCCCCTCGGGACAGGGAGGACAGCCCCAGCATTTT.

The rearrangement links TRBV28 to TRBJ1-5, with TRBD1 matching over 7 bases. Germline V gene sequence: CDR1 MDHEN, CDR2 SYDVKM. The CDR3 extends over 15 amino acids. V lost 1 base, J lost 9 bases, and 9 bases stayed unmatched. This CDR3 is CASSLYRQGQRPQHF. CDR3 DNA: TGTGCCAGCAGTTTATATCGACAGGGTCAGAGGCCCCAGCATTTT.

This clonotype appeared many times. V gene TRBV28 combines with J gene TRBJ2-7, with 8 bases lining up with TRBD1. V lost 5 bases to trimming and J lost 2 bases; unmatched junction nucleotides: 11. The CDR3 totals 16 residues. The germline gives CDR1 MDHEN, CDR2 SYDVKM. CDR3 nucleotide sequence: TGTGCCAGCAGTCCCAGCCGGACAGGGTTTGCCTACGAGCAGTACTTC. Protein product: CASSPSRTGFAYEQYF.

This clonotype has a count of ten or more. This chain links TRBV6-5 with TRBJ2-7, with no clear D. CDR1 is MNHEY, CDR2 SVGAGI, per germline. Trimming took 2 bases from V and 0 from J, leaving 11 bases between them. This CDR3 is built from 15 residues. The CDR3 loop is CASSYLPLSSYEQYF. The CDR3 DNA reads TGTGCCAGCAGTTACCTTCCCCTGAGCTCCTACGAGCAGTACTTC.

This clonotype was counted ten times or more. The conserved closing phenylalanine or tryptophan is absent in this CDR3, likely reflecting a read error. This chain connects TRBV20-1 to TRBJ1-6; TRBD1 agrees at 9 bases. The CDR3 extends over 14 amino acids. In germline, CDR1 is DFQATT, CDR2 SNEGSKA (reference sequence). V lost 4 bases to trimming and J lost 9 bases; unmatched junction nucleotides: 7. The CDR3 here is CSAIKGTGFSPLHS. As DNA, the CDR3 is TGCAGTGCTATCAAGGGGACAGGGTTTTCACCCCTCCACTCT.

This clonotype occurred a few times. With a much larger clone just one base away, this may be a read error. The V call is TRBV12-3 or TRBV12-4, the J call TRBJ2-7, with 10 bases aligning to TRBD2. The trim removed 6 bases at V and 3 bases at J, leaving 8 bases unmatched. The length of the CDR3 is 15 residues. CDR3 loop: CASSVGLAADYEQYV. The CDR3 DNA sequence: TGTGCCAGCAGCGTCGGACTAGCGGCTGACTACGAGCAGTACGTC.

This clonotype was observed many times. The J gene is TRBJ2-3, the V gene TRBV12-3 or TRBV12-4, with 7 bases identical to TRBD2. The CDR3 sequence is 15 residues long. After removal of 7 bases from V and 2 bases from J, the junction contained 9 bases not matched to a gene. The CDR3 nucleotides read TGTGCCAGCACCCCGTTGGGGGGGGACACAGATACGCAGTATTTT. Translation gives CASTPLGGDTDTQYF.

In its sample, this clonotype was seen many times. The chain couples TRBV19 to TRBJ2-7; 11 bases align to TRBD2. The CDR3 covers 16 residues. Germline assignment: CDR1 LNHDA and CDR2 SQIVND (reference sequence). J was trimmed by 0 bases and V by 5 bases; bases with no gene match: 6. CDR3 sequence: CASSVTSGSFSYEQYF. The CDR3 DNA reads as TGTGCCAGTAGTGTTACTAGCGGGAGCTTCTCCTACGAGCAGTACTTC. The whole variable domain, filled in from reference TRBV19 and TRBJ2-7, reads DGGITQSPKYLFRKEGQNVTLSCEQNLNHDAMYWYRQDPGQGLRLIYYSQIVNDFQKGDIAEGYSVSREKKESFPLTVTSAQKNPTAFYLCASSVTSGSFSYEQYFGPGTRLTVT.

This clonotype was observed at least ten times. This chain links TRBV12-3 or TRBV12-4 with TRBJ1-1; D is perhaps TRBD1 (5 bases). Deletions cut 6 bases from V and 4 bases from J, with 12 bases between. The CDR3 consists of 13 residues. The CDR3 DNA sequence: TGTGCCAGCAGGATGATAAGGGGCACTGAAGCTTTCTTT. Translation gives CASRMIRGTEAFF.